These 9 T cell receptor beta chains were all obtained from the same sample, sequenced in a study of siplizumab effects on memory and regulatory T cells. Repertoires were generated with immunoSEQ multiplex PCR, while TCRdb's copy carries only in-frame clones and drops some. This table holds 110,000 or so clones, roughly 91% found once. The sequenced sample was CD4+ T cells sorted from blood. The receptors come from a human donor in good health.

V and J are TRBV5-1 and TRBJ2-2; 8 bases are a match to TRBD1. This CDR3 is 15 amino acids long. Germline V lookup: CDR1 SGHRS, CDR2 YFSETQ. Germline trimming cut 0 bases from V and 6 bases from J; bases unmatched to any gene: 4. Here the CDR3 reads CASSLETGDSGELFF. DNA for the CDR3: TGCGCCAGCAGCTTGGAGACAGGGGACTCCGGGGAGCTGTTTTTT.

The chain uses TRBV27 and TRBJ2-7; tentatively, D is TRBD1 (6 bases). CDR3 size: 14 residues. V shed 5 bases and J shed 2 bases, with 13 bases lying between them. The germline V gene encodes CDR1 MNHEY and CDR2 SMNVEV (reference sequence). CDR3 region: CASSPQGLPYEQYF. In DNA, the CDR3 is TGTGCCAGCAGTCCTCAGGGGCTTCCCTACGAGCAGTACTTC.

The V gene is TRBV9, the J gene TRBJ2-1; D not certain. V lost 3 bases to trimming and J lost 7 bases, with 5 bases between them. The CDR3 is 11 amino acids. CDR1 SGDLS and CDR2 YYNGEE come from the germline V gene. This CDR3 is CASSAKNEQFF. The CDR3 DNA sequence: TGTGCCAGCAGCGCGAAGAATGAGCAGTTCTTC.

Only one count was recorded for this clone. The genes are TRBV5-8 and TRBJ2-1, with D unresolved. The CDR3 runs 14 residues. Germline values: CDR1 SGHTS, CDR2 YDEGEE. The V end was cut by 2 bases, the J end by 1 base, with 7 bases between. CDR3 amino acids: CASSFGFSYNEQFF. The DNA of the CDR3 is TGTGCCAGCAGCTTTGGCTTTTCCTACAATGAGCAGTTCTTC.

This clone was observed a single time. The genes are TRBV2 and TRBJ2-1; D is unclear. Trimming cost V 4 bases and J 8 bases, with 6 bases left between them. This CDR3 region has 11 residues. In germline, CDR1 is SNHLY, CDR2 FYNNEI. The DNA of the CDR3 is TGTGCCAGCAGTGTGGGGTATGAGCAGTTCTTC. Residues: CASSVGYEQFF.

CDR3 nucleotides: TGTGCCAGCAGTTCGCTGGCGGGGGGCTTGAACATTCAGTACTTC. It specifies CASSSLAGGLNIQYF. The V gene is TRBV6-5, the J gene TRBJ2-4, with 8 bases fitting TRBD2. This CDR3 is 15 amino acids long. The germline V gene encodes CDR1 MNHEY and CDR2 SVGAGI. V was pared by 4 bases and J by 7 bases, with 9 bases of the junction left unmatched.

The chain joins TRBV7-2 to TRBJ2-5, with a possible D match to TRBD2 (6 bases). Germline values: CDR1 SGHTA, CDR2 FQGNSA. CDR3 length: 15 amino acids. V lost 0 bases to trimming and J lost 4 bases, with 12 bases between them. CDR3 amino acids: CASSLAWTGGETQYF. The CDR3, as DNA: TGTGCCAGCAGCTTAGCATGGACCGGGGGAGAGACCCAGTACTTC.

V usage is TRBV7-9 and J usage is TRBJ1-6; possibly TRBD1 for D (6 bases). V lost 3 bases to trimming and J lost 4 bases, with 13 bases between them. This CDR3 is 16 amino acids long. Germline CDR1 SEHNR, CDR2 FQNEAQ (reference sequence). The DNA for the CDR3 is TGTGCCAGCAGCTTGAGTAGCAGGGGATATAATTCACCCCTCCACTTT. Translated: CASSLSSRGYNSPLHF.

The chain joins TRBV4-3 to TRBJ1-4; possibly TRBD1 for D (6 bases). Germline values: CDR1 LGHNA, CDR2 YSLEER. The CDR3 totals 16 residues. V lost 0 bases and J 4 bases, leaving 12 bases between the germline ends. The CDR3 loop is CASSQETQGFNEKLFF. The DNA for the CDR3 is TGCGCCAGCAGCCAAGAGACACAGGGATTTAATGAAAAACTGTTTTTT.